What follows are 20 T cell receptor beta chains derived from one specimen sequenced in a study of CD8 T cells in Susac syndrome. With random hexamers, reverse transcription was performed on about 0.45 to 1 ug of RNA. TCRdb redid the calling of the immunoSEQ multiplex PCR reads with MiXCR, one entry per CDR3 protein. The sample yields 120,000 to 150,000 distinct CDR3 sequences, 90% to 95% seen once. The sample consisted of CD8+ T cells from PBMCs. These receptors were obtained from a human donor in good health.

V is TRBV14 and J is TRBJ2-7, with D unclear. Between the trimmed V and J ends, which lost 2 bases and 7 bases, there was a span of 12 bases. CDR1 and CDR2 (germline): SGHDN, FVKESK. This CDR3 contains 13 residues. For the CDR3, the DNA is TGTGCCAGCAGCCAACGGCAACTTCTGGAGCAGTACTTC. It encodes CASSQRQLLEQYF.

The V gene is TRBV2, the J gene TRBJ2-3; 11 bases agree with TRBD2. The J segment lost 2 bases and the V segment lost 6 bases, leaving 7 bases of the junction unmatched. The CDR3 length is 16 residues. Germline V gives CDR1 SNHLY, CDR2 FYNNEI. The CDR3 region has the DNA TGTGCCAGCAGAGCTACGACTAGCGGGATCACAGATACGCAGTATTTT. It translates to CASRATTSGITDTQYF.

The chain carries TRBV20-1 and TRBJ2-7; D perhaps matches TRBD1 (5 bases). Germline CDR1 DFQATT, CDR2 SNEGSKA (reference sequence). The CDR3 is 14 amino acids. V lost 4 bases and J lost 4, with 17 bases in between. CDR3 nucleotide sequence: TGCAGTGCTATGCGACAGAGCAGCGATTACGAGCAGTACTTC. It yields the protein CSAMRQSSDYEQYF.

The chain employs TRBV28 and TRBJ2-7; D unclear. V was cut by 1 base and J by 0 bases, with 7 bases left in between. This CDR3 spans 14 amino acids. CDR1 MDHEN and CDR2 SYDVKM come from the germline V gene. The CDR3 region has the DNA TGTGCCAGCAGTTTATCCCTAGACTCCTACGAGCAGTACTTC. The encoded protein is CASSLSLDSYEQYF.

The V and J genes are TRBV20-1 and TRBJ2-7; 9 bases are shared with TRBD2. Germline CDR1 and CDR2: DFQATT and SNEGSKA (reference sequence). CDR3 size: 14 residues. J gave up 2 bases and V 5 bases, and 7 bases lay outside the gene matches. The CDR3 sequence is CSAVAGVLTYEQYF. DNA of the CDR3: TGCAGTGCTGTAGCGGGAGTCCTGACCTACGAGCAGTACTTC.

The genes are TRBV7-8 and TRBJ2-3; 8 bases map to TRBD1. Losses at the gene ends were 0 bases for V and 4 bases for J; bases not matched to a gene: 3. The CDR3 is 15 amino acids. Germline V gene sequence: CDR1 SGHVS, CDR2 FQNEAQ. The CDR3 region is CASSLADRVSDTQYF. DNA of the CDR3: TGTGCCAGCAGCTTAGCGGACAGGGTCTCAGATACGCAGTATTTT.

The chain has TRBV7-9 and TRBJ1-1; D uncertain. V shed 5 bases and J shed 6 bases, with 19 bases lying between them. The V gene's germline CDR1 is SEHNR and CDR2 FQNEAQ (reference sequence). The CDR3 has 15 residues. CDR3 in amino acids: CASSPQVAGIPEAFF. The CDR3 region has the DNA TGTGCCAGCAGCCCCCAAGTGGCGGGGATCCCTGAAGCTTTCTTT.

This rearrangement joins TRBV2 to TRBJ1-2; 8 bases match TRBD1. This CDR3 is 14 amino acids long. The V segment lost 6 bases and the J segment 5 bases; nucleotides outside the gene matches: 8. Germline CDR1 and CDR2: SNHLY and FYNNEI. The CDR3 spells CASSVDRGEYGYTF. CDR3 sequence (DNA): TGTGCCAGCAGCGTCGACAGGGGAGAATATGGCTACACCTTC. The full variable domain, in which reference TRBV2 and TRBJ1-2 provide the parts outside the CDR3, is EPEVTQTPSHQVTQMGQEVILRCVPISNHLYFYWYRQILGQKVEFLVSFYNNEISEKSEIFDDQFSVERPDGSNFTLKIRSTKLEDSAMYFCASSVDRGEYGYTFGSGTRLTVV.

This chain connects TRBV2 to TRBJ2-3; D not resolved. This CDR3 has 15 residues. Germline V CDR1 and CDR2: SNHLY, FYNNEI. The V gene lost 4 bases and the J gene lost 2 bases, with 13 bases spanning the gap. The CDR3 loop reads CASSAAVWITDTQYF. The CDR3, as DNA: TGTGCCAGCAGTGCAGCCGTCTGGATCACAGATACGCAGTATTTT. Together with reference TRBV2 and TRBJ2-3, the CDR3 gives the full variable domain: EPEVTQTPSHQVTQMGQEVILRCVPISNHLYFYWYRQILGQKVEFLVSFYNNEISEKSEIFDDQFSVERPDGSNFTLKIRSTKLEDSAMYFCASSAAVWITDTQYFGPGTRLTVL.

V usage is TRBV27 and J usage is TRBJ2-3; 7 bases match TRBD2. Trimming cost V 6 bases and J 4 bases; bases outside gene matches: 16. Germline V gene data show CDR1 as MNHEY and CDR2 as SMNVEV (reference sequence). The CDR3 is 17 residues long. The CDR3 loop is CASSERAGVYGADTQYF. Written as DNA, the CDR3 is TGTGCCAGCAGCGAACGGGCGGGAGTATATGGAGCAGATACGCAGTATTTT.

The rearrangement links TRBV20-1 to TRBJ2-1, with 7 bases lining up with TRBD2. Trimming cost V 4 bases and J 7 bases; bases outside gene matches: 7. In germline, CDR1 is DFQATT, CDR2 SNEGSKA (reference sequence). The CDR3 length is 13 residues. As DNA, the CDR3 is TGCAGTGCTACAGATCTTAGCGGGAATGAGCAGTTCTTC. It is translated as CSATDLSGNEQFF.

The chain joins TRBV30 to TRBJ2-2, with D maybe TRBD1 (6 bases). V was pared by 1 base and J by 3 bases, with 9 bases between. In germline, CDR1 is GTSNPN, CDR2 SVGIG (reference sequence). CDR3 length equals 14 residues. This CDR3 is CAWSGTDYTGELFF. In DNA, the CDR3 is TGTGCCTGGAGTGGGACAGATTACACCGGGGAGCTGTTTTTT.

V and J are TRBV7-9 and TRBJ1-5; D is unclear. The length of the CDR3 is 13 residues. CDR1 and CDR2 from the germline V gene are SEHNR and FQNEAQ (reference sequence). The V end lost 4 bases, the J end lost 3 bases, and 7 bases lay between the germline ends. The CDR3: CASSSHLNQPQHF. The CDR3 DNA reads as TGTGCCAGCAGCTCCCACCTCAATCAGCCCCAGCATTTT.

This sequence joins TRBV15 and TRBJ2-6; D might be TRBD1 (5 bases). The CDR3 extends over 14 amino acids. V was shortened by 3 bases and J by 3 bases, with 6 bases between the two germline ends. In germline, CDR1 is LNHNV, CDR2 YYDKDF (reference sequence). The CDR3 region has the DNA TGTGCCACCAGCAGGGGGCTTGGGGCCAACGTCCTGACTTTC. Translated, it gives CATSRGLGANVLTF. The variable domain in full, completed from reference TRBV15 and TRBJ2-6, reads DAMVIQNPRYQVTQFGKPVTLSCSQTLNHNVMYWYQQKSSQAPKLLFHYYDKDFNNEADTPDNFQSRRPNTSFCFLDIRSPGLGDTAMYLCATSRGLGANVLTFGAGSRLTVL.

The chain is built from TRBV9 and TRBJ1-1, with D unclear. The CDR3 consists of 13 residues. Germline CDR1 reads SGDLS; CDR2 reads YYNGEE. V was clipped by 4 bases and J by 1 base, with 8 bases between them. The CDR3 DNA reads TGTGCCAGCAGCTCCTCTGGGAACACTGAAGCTTTCTTT. It codes for CASSSSGNTEAFF.

The chain has TRBV7-8 and TRBJ1-5; 8 bases fit TRBD1. CDR1 SGHVS and CDR2 FQNEAQ come from the germline V gene. V shed 5 bases and J 5 bases; nucleotides not matched to a gene: 8. The CDR3 loop spans 15 amino acids. CDR3: CASSPGTGGDQPQHF. CDR3 in DNA: TGTGCCAGCAGCCCAGGGACAGGAGGGGATCAGCCCCAGCATTTT.

The chain combines TRBV4-3 with TRBJ1-1, with TRBD1 identical over 11 bases. This CDR3 contains 16 residues. The germline V gene encodes CDR1 LGHNA and CDR2 YSLEER. V was pared by 5 bases and J by 4 bases, with 9 bases of the junction left unmatched. The CDR3 DNA sequence: TGCGCCAGCAGCGATTCAGGACAGGGGGCCTTCACTGAAGCTTTCTTT. This codes for CASSDSGQGAFTEAFF.

This chain uses TRBV19 with TRBJ2-2, with D hard to call. Germline V CDR1 and CDR2: LNHDA, SQIVND (reference sequence). Deletions cut 7 bases from V and 4 bases from J, with 7 bases between. CDR3 size: 12 residues. Written as DNA, the CDR3 is TGTGCCAGTAAACTGGGCACCGGGGAGCTGTTTTTT. The encoded protein is CASKLGTGELFF.

The V gene is TRBV7-9, the J gene TRBJ2-3, with 12 nucleotides matching TRBD2. Germline CDR1 SEHNR, CDR2 FQNEAQ (reference sequence). With V trimmed by 5 bases and J by 1 base, 4 bases remained unmatched. This CDR3 has 16 residues. For the CDR3, the DNA is TGTGCCAGCAGCGCGGGACTAGCGGGCGGCACAGATACGCAGTATTTT. Amino acid sequence: CASSAGLAGGTDTQYF.

V and J are TRBV28 and TRBJ2-3; 7 bases map to TRBD2. The germline V gene encodes CDR1 MDHEN and CDR2 SYDVKM. The CDR3 has 16 amino acids. J gave up 5 bases and V 3 bases, and 11 bases lay outside the gene matches. Written as DNA, the CDR3 is TGTGCCAGCAGTTTTCAAGCGGGGTTATTGGGAGATACGCAGTATTTT. Its protein is CASSFQAGLLGDTQYF. Supplemented by reference TRBV28 and TRBJ2-3, the full variable domain reads DVKVTQSSRYLVKRTGEKVFLECVQDMDHENMFWYRQDPGLGLRLIYFSYDVKMKEKGDIPEGYSVSREKKERFSLILESASTNQTSMYLCASSFQAGLLGDTQYFGPGTRLTVL.